Shown below are 5 T cell receptor beta chains from a single sample sequenced in a study of CD8 T cell repertoires and HIV-1 epitope variants. Their antigens remain unidentified. TCRdb's table, derived via immunoSEQ multiplex PCR, lists solely in-frame clones and lacks some. The table lists over 5,000 clones, around 60% of them singletons, with roughly two fifths in the top ten. What was sequenced was cultured CD8+ T cells derived from PBMCs. These receptors were obtained from a male donor with HIV.

The gene calls are TRBV27 and TRBJ2-1, with 12 nucleotides matching TRBD1. V lost 4 bases to trimming and J lost 12 bases; unmatched junction nucleotides: 13. Per the germline V gene, CDR1 is MNHEY and CDR2 is SMNVEV (reference sequence). The CDR3 has 16 amino acids. In DNA, the CDR3 is TGTGCCAGCAGTTCCCCCGGGACAGGGGGCCCTACGGGGCAGTTCTTC. This gives the protein CASSSPGTGGPTGQFF.

The chain links TRBV6-4 to TRBJ2-3, with 7 bases matching TRBD1. Losses at the gene ends were 3 bases for V and 4 bases for J; bases not matched to a gene: 4. This CDR3 is built from 14 residues. Germline lookup yields CDR1 MRHNA and CDR2 SNTAGT. The chain's CDR3 is CASSEEGAADTQYF. The CDR3 bases are TGTGCCAGCAGTGAAGAGGGGGCGGCAGATACGCAGTATTTT.

J is TRBJ2-2 and V is TRBV28; 8 bases align to TRBD1. CDR1 is MDHEN and CDR2 is SYDVKM in the germline V gene. This CDR3 comprises 15 residues. The V segment lost 3 bases and the J segment 1 base; nucleotides outside the gene matches: 1. The CDR3 spells CASSFGQGNTGELFF. Written as DNA, the CDR3 is TGTGCCAGCAGTTTTGGACAGGGGAACACCGGGGAGCTGTTTTTT.

The rearrangement links TRBV4-1 to TRBJ2-3, with D tentatively TRBD1 (7 bases). The CDR3 runs 14 residues. V lost 4 bases, J lost 4 bases, and 12 bases lay in between. Germline V CDR1 and CDR2: MGHRA, YSYEKL. CDR3 in DNA: TGCGCCAGCAGCCCGGGCAGGGGGGCAGATACGCAGTATTTT. Translation: CASSPGRGADTQYF.

The chain combines TRBV7-9 with TRBJ2-7; 8 bases line up with TRBD2. The CDR3 covers 15 residues. The V segment lost 5 bases and the J segment 0 bases; nucleotides outside the gene matches: 6. In germline, CDR1 is SEHNR, CDR2 FQNEAQ (reference sequence). In DNA, the CDR3 is TGTGCCAGCAGCCGCGCGGGGGGTAGCTCCTACGAGCAGTACTTC. This sequence encodes CASSRAGGSSYEQYF.